Detailed here is one TCR beta chain. This CDR3 has 12 residues. V was shortened by 2 bases and J by 3 bases, with 5 bases between the two germline ends. Germline CDR1 reads MNHEY; CDR2 reads SVGEGT. This specimen belongs to a study of blood T cell repertoires in COVID-19. Study-wide background: Acute and convalescent COVID-19 specimens originated in the United States, Italy and Spain. PBMCs, B-cell-depleted T cells, or T cells provided the cDNA or gDNA that made up the material.

Authors' processing steps: Researchers report that nucleated cell counts were estimated from reference gene primer amplification. Sequencing was performed with immunoSEQ multiplex PCR; in TCRdb, only in-frame clones are kept and a portion is missing. Clone size and V and J calls were adopted from that table, with D and trimming inferred from the DNA. Of 35,000 to 55,000 clones in the sample, around 85% were seen once. The sample was peripheral blood. This TCR was recovered from a human donor in a cohort sampled during active COVID-19. This chain links TRBV6-2 or TRBV6-3 with TRBJ2-7; no clear D gene. The CDR3 bases are TGTGCCAGCAGTTACCCCCACTACGAGCAGTACTTC. Translated, it gives CASSYPHYEQYF.